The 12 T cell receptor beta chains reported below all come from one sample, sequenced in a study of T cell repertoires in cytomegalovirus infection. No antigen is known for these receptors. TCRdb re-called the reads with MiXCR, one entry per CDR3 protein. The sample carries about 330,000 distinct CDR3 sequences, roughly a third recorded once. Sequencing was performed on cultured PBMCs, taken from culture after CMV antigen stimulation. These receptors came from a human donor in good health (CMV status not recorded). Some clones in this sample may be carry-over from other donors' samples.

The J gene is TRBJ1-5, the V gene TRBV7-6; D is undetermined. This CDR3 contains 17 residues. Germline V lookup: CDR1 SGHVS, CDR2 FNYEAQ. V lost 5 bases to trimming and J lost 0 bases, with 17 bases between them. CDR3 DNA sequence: TGTGCCAGCAGCCCCCCCGCCGGGGAATATAGCAATCAGCCCCAGCATTTT. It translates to CASSPPAGEYSNQPQHF.

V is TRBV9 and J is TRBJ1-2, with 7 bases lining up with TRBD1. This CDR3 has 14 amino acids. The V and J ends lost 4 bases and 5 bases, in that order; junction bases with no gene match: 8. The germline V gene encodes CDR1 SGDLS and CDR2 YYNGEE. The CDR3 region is CASSLGQARYGYTF. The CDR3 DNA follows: TGTGCCAGCAGCCTCGGACAGGCGCGGTATGGCTACACCTTC.

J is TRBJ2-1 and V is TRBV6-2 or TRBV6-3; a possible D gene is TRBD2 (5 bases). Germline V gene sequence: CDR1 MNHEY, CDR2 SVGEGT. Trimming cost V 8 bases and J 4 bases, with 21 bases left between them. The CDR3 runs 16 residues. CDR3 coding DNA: TGTGCCAGCCTCCCCCGAGGGCCCGCGCTTTACAATGAGCAGTTCTTC. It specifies CASLPRGPALYNEQFF.

The CDR3 protein is CASSLGPGEGHEQFF. The DNA for the CDR3 is TGTGCCAGCAGCTTAGGGCCAGGGGAAGGACACGAGCAGTTCTTC. The chain couples TRBV7-8 to TRBJ2-1; D possibly corresponds to TRBD1 (6 bases). The CDR3 length is 15 residues. V was shortened by 1 base and J by 10 bases, with 17 bases between the two germline ends. From germline, CDR1 is SGHVS and CDR2 FQNEAQ.

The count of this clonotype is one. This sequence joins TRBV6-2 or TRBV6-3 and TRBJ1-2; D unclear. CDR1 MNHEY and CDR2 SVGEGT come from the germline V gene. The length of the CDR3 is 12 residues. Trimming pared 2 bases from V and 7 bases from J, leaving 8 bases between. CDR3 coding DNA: TGTGCCAGCAGTTACGAGGGAGGTGGCTACACCTTC. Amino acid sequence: CASSYEGGGYTF.

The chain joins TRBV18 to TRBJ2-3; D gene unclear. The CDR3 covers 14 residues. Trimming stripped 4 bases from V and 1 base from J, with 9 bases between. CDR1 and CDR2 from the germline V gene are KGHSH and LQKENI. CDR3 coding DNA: TGTGCCAGCTCACAAACGCAGGGCACAGATACGCAGTATTTT. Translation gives CASSQTQGTDTQYF.

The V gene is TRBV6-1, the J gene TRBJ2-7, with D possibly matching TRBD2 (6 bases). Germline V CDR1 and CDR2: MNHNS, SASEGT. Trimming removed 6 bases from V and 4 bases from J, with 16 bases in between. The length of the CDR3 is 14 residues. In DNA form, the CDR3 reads TGTGCCAGCAGACCGGGACTGCAGTCTTACGAGCAGTACGTC. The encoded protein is CASRPGLQSYEQYV.

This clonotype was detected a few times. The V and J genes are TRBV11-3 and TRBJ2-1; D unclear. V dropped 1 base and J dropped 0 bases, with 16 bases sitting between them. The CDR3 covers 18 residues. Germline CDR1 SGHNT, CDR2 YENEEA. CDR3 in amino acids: CASSLGAQGPFSYNEQFF. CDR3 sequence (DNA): TGTGCCAGCAGCTTAGGAGCCCAAGGGCCCTTCTCCTACAATGAGCAGTTCTTC.

The CDR3 loop is CASSGNSGGPYEQYF. For the CDR3, the DNA is TGTGCCAGCAGCGGTAATTCCGGCGGGCCGTACGAGCAGTACTTC. The gene calls are TRBV7-9 and TRBJ2-7; a weak D match, TRBD2 (5 bases). The CDR3 is 15 residues long. Trimming shortened V by 5 bases and J by 4 bases, and 18 bases separated the two germline ends. In germline, CDR1 is SEHNR, CDR2 FQNEAQ (reference sequence).

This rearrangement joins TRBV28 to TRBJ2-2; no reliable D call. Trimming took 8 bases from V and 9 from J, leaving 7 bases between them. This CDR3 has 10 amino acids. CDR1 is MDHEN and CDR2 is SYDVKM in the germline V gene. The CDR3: CASGRRELFF. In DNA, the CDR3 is TGTGCCAGCGGACGGCGGGAGCTGTTTTTT.

CDR3 bases: TGTGCCAGCAGCTTGAAGTCAGGGGCTGGAAACACCATATATTTT. Its translation: CASSLKSGAGNTIYF. The chain joins TRBV5-4 to TRBJ1-3, with TRBD1 as a possible D gene (6 bases). This CDR3 contains 15 residues. From germline, CDR1 is SGHNT and CDR2 YYREEE (reference sequence). V was trimmed by 1 base and J by 2 bases, leaving 10 bases between them. Variable domain in full (rest from reference TRBV5-4 and TRBJ1-3): ETGVTQSPTHLIKTRGQQVTLRCSSQSGHNTVSWYQQALGQGPQFIFQYYREEENGRGNFPPRFSGLQFPNYSSELNVNALELDDSALYLCASSLKSGAGNTIYFGEGSWLTVV.

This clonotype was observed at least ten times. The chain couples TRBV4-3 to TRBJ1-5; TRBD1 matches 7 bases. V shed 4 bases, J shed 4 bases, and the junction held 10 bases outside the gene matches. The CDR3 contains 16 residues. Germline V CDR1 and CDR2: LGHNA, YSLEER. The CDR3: CASSPLGGGHNQPQHF. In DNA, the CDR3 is TGCGCCAGCAGCCCCTTAGGGGGCGGGCATAATCAGCCCCAGCATTTT.